The clone carrying this T cell receptor (beta chain) was recorded a few times. The antigen remains unidentified. PCR employed 60 Vbeta and 13 Jbeta primers. Clones were read by immunoSEQ multiplex PCR, and TCRdb kept only the in-frame ones, dropping some. Here the sample spans approximately 82,000 clones, around 9.1% being singletons. The record originates from a study of cytomegalovirus exposure and HLA in healthy donors. Overall study context: Roughly four fifths of 350 to 400 genotyped donors fell in the Caucasian-associated ancestry cluster. Study results and caveats: Segments of the TCR beta V type were, in most cases, productive about 90% or about 30% of the time in an earlier analysis. It was likely that a cluster of highly shared sequence variants was a sequencing artifact. A few of the chains that were CMV-associated were confirmed in vitro to be specific for CMV antigens.

V was clipped by 1 base and J by 6 bases; unmatched bases: 7. CDR3 length: 16 residues. Germline loops: CDR1 SGHAT, CDR2 FQNNGV. The gene calls are TRBV11-2 and TRBJ1-2; TRBD1 matches at 11 bases. Sequencing was carried out using PBMCs. This sequence originates from a man in his fifties or sixties in good health and CMV-seropositive. CDR3 residues: CASSLARTGGYDGYTF. CDR3 in DNA: TGTGCCAGCAGCTTAGCCAGGACAGGGGGCTATGATGGCTACACCTTC.